This TCR beta chain was identified during a study of identical twins. General observations from the study: Modelling approaches yielded underestimates of out-of-frame TCR alpha sharing between monozygotic twins. Rather than following the same donors, the conclusions depended on cross-sectional statistical analysis. Out-of-frame alpha sequences shared by twins showed excess low generation probability.

The germline CDR1 and CDR2 sequences are LGHDT and YNNKEL (reference sequence). V was clipped by 5 bases and J by 2 bases; unmatched bases: 3. This CDR3 spans 15 amino acids. Comments on this clonotype: What it binds is not known.

TCRdb re-called the 5' RACE reads with MiXCR, one entry per CDR3 protein. This table holds around 300,000 distinct CDR3 sequences, roughly 8.6% found once. The data also belong to a second study, concerning yellow fever vaccine responses in identical twins.

Sequenced material: memory (CD45RO+) T cells sorted from blood. This receptor was taken from a woman aged 18-35 years in good health. The chain uses TRBV3-1 and TRBJ2-1, with 10 bases identical to TRBD2. In DNA, the CDR3 is TGTGCCAGCAGCAGACTAGCGGGCACCTACAATGAGCAGTTCTTC. It translates to CASSRLAGTYNEQFF.